This is a list of T cell receptor beta chains from one sample in a study of human T cells and chemical hapten exposure. One entry per CDR3 protein, called by TCRdb with MiXCR from the RACE reads. The sample has fewer than 100,000 distinct CDR3 sequences; 12% are singletons. The sequencing used whole blood, collected in connection with sensitization to the hapten diphenylcyclopropenone (DPC). All receptors come from a woman aged 55-69 years with alopecia areata. Some clones in this sample may be carry-over from other donors' samples. Each CDR3 is given with its conserved first and last residue. The D gene is left open where the match is weak. Size is stated for part of the rows, as once, few or many counts, or as a class when the clone is expanded.

>TRBD1|TRBJ1-2|few|TRBV3-1
CASSQDAGGAWGYTF
TGTGCCAGCAGCCAAGACGCAGGGGGCGCATGGGGCTACACCTTC
>TRBD1|TRBJ1-5|NA|TRBV6-6
CASSYGGQGGGQPQHF
TGTGCCAGCAGTTACGGGGGACAGGGAGGAGGTCAGCCCCAGCATTTT
>NA|TRBJ1-5|NA|TRBV7-8
CASSPANGNQPQHF
TGTGCCAGCAGCCCAGCTAATGGCAATCAGCCCCAGCATTTT
>NA|TRBJ2-7|few|TRBV6-1
CASSEVGYEQYF
TGTGCCAGCAGTGAAGTTGGATACGAGCAGTACTTC
>TRBD2|TRBJ2-1|many|TRBV7-7
CASSPRTSGVNEQFF
TGTGCTAGCAGCCCCCGGACTAGCGGGGTGAATGAGCAGTTCTTC
>TRBD1|TRBJ2-1|many|TRBV9
CASSAVPGQGGHEQFF
TGTGCCAGCAGCGCGGTCCCGGGACAGGGAGGCCATGAGCAGTTCTTC
>NA|TRBJ1-1|many|TRBV18
CASSPQGINTEAFF
TGTGCCAGCTCACCGCAGGGGATTAACACTGAAGCTTTCTTT
>NA|TRBJ2-7|many|TRBV7-8
CASSLSRITSYEQYF
TGTGCCAGCAGCTTATCCCGGATAACATCCTACGAGCAGTACTTC
>NA|TRBJ2-5|many|TRBV29-1
CSVVGGQETQYF
TGCAGCGTTGTAGGGGGACAAGAGACCCAGTACTTC
>NA|TRBJ2-3|many|TRBV29-1
CSAGRTDSTDTQYF
TGCAGCGCCGGACGGACCGATAGCACAGATACGCAGTATTTT
>TRBD1|TRBJ1-6|few|TRBV20-1
CSAWDRDSPLHF
TGCAGTGCATGGGACAGAGATTCACCCCTCCACTTT
>TRBD2|TRBJ2-1|many|TRBV20-1
CSASPPHSGPFYNEQFF
TGCAGTGCCTCGCCCCCCCATAGCGGGCCTTTTTACAATGAGCAGTTCTTC
>NA|TRBJ1-2|NA|TRBV19
CASTHLQNYGYTF
TGTGCCAGTACCCACCTTCAAAACTATGGCTACACCTTC
>TRBD1|TRBJ1-2|many|TRBV30
CAWTLTGRGYTF
TGTGCCTGGACCCTGACAGGGCGCGGCTACACCTTC
>NA|TRBJ1-6|many|TRBV18
CASSLRSSSYNSPLHF
TGTGCCAGCTCACTCAGGTCAAGCTCCTATAATTCACCCCTCCACTTT
>NA|TRBJ1-6|NA|TRBV4-1
CASSQDHQDTISYNSPLHF
TGCGCCAGCAGCCAAGATCACCAGGATACTATCTCCTATAATTCACCCCTCCACTTT
>NA|TRBJ2-7|few|TRBV6-6
CASSYGQGPSYEQYF
TGTGCCAGCAGTTACGGGCAGGGCCCGTCCTACGAGCAGTACTTC
>NA|TRBJ2-5|few|TRBV19
CASSIGAVQETQYF
TGTGCCAGTAGTATCGGGGCAGTACAAGAGACCCAGTACTTC
>NA|TRBJ2-1|many|TRBV30
CAWGLREQFF
TGTGCCTGGGGCCTCCGGGAGCAGTTCTTC
>TRBD2|TRBJ2-1|NA|TRBV5-6
CASSLGLAGPLSSYNEQFF
TGTGCCAGCAGCTTGGGACTAGCGGGACCTTTAAGCTCCTACAATGAGCAGTTCTTC
>NA|TRBJ1-5|many|TRBV7-2
CASSLVTGGRSNQPQHF
TGTGCCAGCAGCTTAGTAACGGGGGGAAGAAGCAATCAGCCCCAGCATTTT
>NA|TRBJ2-7|NA|TRBV20-1
CSARGRISYEQYF
TGCAGTGCTAGGGGACGGATATCCTACGAGCAGTACTTC
>NA|TRBJ2-2|many|TRBV29-1
CSVSRNTGELFF
TGCAGCGTTTCCAGGAACACCGGGGAGCTGTTTTTT
>TRBD1|TRBJ2-4|many|TRBV29-1
CSARGWTGTPIQYF
TGCAGCGCCAGGGGTTGGACAGGGACCCCCATTCAGTACTTC
>NA|TRBJ2-1|NA|TRBV7-9
CASSLGGGLNNEQFF
TGTGCCAGCAGCTTAGGTGGAGGACTTAACAATGAGCAGTTCTTC